This TCR beta chain was observed in a study of blood T cell repertoires in COVID-19. The wider study: Donors in the United States, Italy and Spain gave samples during acute or convalescent COVID-19. PBMCs, B-cell-depleted T cells, or T cells were the source of the cDNA or gDNA that made up the material.

The trim removed 6 bases at V and 5 bases at J, leaving 4 bases unmatched. This CDR3 is 14 amino acids long. Per germline, CDR1 MDHEN and CDR2 SYDVKM. Original processing notes: Amplification from reference gene primers served as the basis for estimated nucleated cell counts. TCRdb keeps only in-frame clones here, not all; method: immunoSEQ multiplex PCR. V and J calls and clone size are as listed in that table; D and trimming were resolved from the DNA. Of 55,000 to 90,000 clones listed, 86% are singletons. This clone has a single count. This sequence was found in a man between 65 and 85 years old with active COVID-19. This rearrangement joins TRBV28 to TRBJ1-6, with 7 nucleotides matching TRBD1. Sequenced input: peripheral blood. The CDR3 is CASRGGQNNSPLHF. The CDR3 coding sequence is TGTGCCAGCAGGGGGGGACAGAATAATTCACCCCTCCACTTT.